The present entry profiles one T cell receptor beta chain with its context. Antigen: not known. These data originate in a study of CXCR3-negative and CXCR3-positive naive CD8 T cells. At the level of the study: For each library, about 1.5 +/- 0.3 million TRB reads were obtained, around 140 million in total. General study findings and limits: Hydrophobicity was higher for TRB CDR3s found in CXCR3-positive naive cells than in CXCR3-negative naive cells.

Naive CD8+ T cells showed CD45RO-CCR7+CD27+CD95-. CDR1 and CDR2 (germline): LNHDA, SQIVND (reference sequence). This CDR3 has 12 amino acids. The libraries of TRB cDNA were constructed through 5' RACE using UMI labels. TCRdb reprocessed the 5' RACE reads; each CDR3 protein has one entry and no DNA is given. The sample table includes roughly 120,000 distinct CDR3 sequences. The chain has TRBV19 and TRBJ1-1. Sequenced sample: naive CXCR3+ CD8+ T cells from blood. This sample's subset: CD45RO-CCR7+CD27+CD95- naive CD8+ T cells expressing CXCR3 (TNR3+). This receptor was obtained from a human donor in good health. Some clones in this sample may be carry-over from other donors' samples. CDR3 residues: CASSISGPEAFF.